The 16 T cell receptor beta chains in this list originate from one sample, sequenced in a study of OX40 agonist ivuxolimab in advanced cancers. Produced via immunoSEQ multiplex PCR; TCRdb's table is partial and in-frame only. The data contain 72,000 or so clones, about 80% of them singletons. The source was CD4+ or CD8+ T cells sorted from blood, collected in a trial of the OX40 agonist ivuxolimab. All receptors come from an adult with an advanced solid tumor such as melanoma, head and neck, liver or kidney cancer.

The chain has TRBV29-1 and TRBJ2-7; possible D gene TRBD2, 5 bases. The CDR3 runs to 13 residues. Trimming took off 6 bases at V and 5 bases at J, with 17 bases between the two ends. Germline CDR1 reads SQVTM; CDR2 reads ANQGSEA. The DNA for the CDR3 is TGCAGCGTCGTACTAGGGAAGGTTCACGAGCAGTACTTC. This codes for CSVVLGKVHEQYF.

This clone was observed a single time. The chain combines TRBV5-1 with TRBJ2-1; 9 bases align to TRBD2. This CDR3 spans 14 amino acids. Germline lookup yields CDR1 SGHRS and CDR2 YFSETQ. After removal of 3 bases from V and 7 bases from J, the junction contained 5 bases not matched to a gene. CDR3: CASSSSTSGNEQFF. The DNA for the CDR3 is TGCGCCAGCAGCTCATCGACTAGCGGAAATGAGCAGTTCTTC. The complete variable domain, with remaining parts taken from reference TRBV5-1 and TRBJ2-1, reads KAGVTQTPRYLIKTRGQQVTLSCSPISGHRSVSWYQQTPGQGLQFLFEYFSETQRNKGNFPGRFSGRQFSNSRSEMNVSTLELGDSALYLCASSSSTSGNEQFFGPGTRLTVL.

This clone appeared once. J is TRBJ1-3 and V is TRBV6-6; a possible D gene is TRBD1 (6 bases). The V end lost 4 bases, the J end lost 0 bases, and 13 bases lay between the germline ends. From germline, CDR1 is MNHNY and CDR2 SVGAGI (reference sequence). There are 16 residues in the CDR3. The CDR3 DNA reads TGTGCCAGCAGTTTTGGACAGACCCTCTCTGGAAACACCATATATTTT. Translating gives CASSFGQTLSGNTIYF.

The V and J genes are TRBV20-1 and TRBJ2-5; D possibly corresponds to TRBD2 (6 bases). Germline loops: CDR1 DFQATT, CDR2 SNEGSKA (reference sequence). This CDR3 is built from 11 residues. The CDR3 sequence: CSFGTQGTQYF. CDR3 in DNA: TGCAGCTTCGGGACTCAGGGGACCCAGTACTTC.

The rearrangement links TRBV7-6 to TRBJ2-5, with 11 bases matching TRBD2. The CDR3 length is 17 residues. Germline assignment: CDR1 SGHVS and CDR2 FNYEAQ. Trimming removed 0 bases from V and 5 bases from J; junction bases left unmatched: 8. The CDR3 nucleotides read TGTGCCAGCAGCTTAGCACCCAGACTAGCGGGGCTGGAGACCCAGTACTTC. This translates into CASSLAPRLAGLETQYF.

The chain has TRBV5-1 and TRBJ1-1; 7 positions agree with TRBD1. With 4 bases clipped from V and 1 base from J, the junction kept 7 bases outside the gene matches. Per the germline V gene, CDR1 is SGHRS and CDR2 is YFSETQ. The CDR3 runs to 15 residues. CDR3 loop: CASSPQGGRNTEAFF. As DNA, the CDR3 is TGCGCCAGCAGCCCACAAGGGGGCCGGAACACTGAAGCTTTCTTT.

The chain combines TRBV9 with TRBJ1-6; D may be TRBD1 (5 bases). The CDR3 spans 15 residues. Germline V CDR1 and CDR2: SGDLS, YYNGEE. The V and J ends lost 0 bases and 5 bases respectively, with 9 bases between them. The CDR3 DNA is TGTGCCAGCAGCGTAGGACAGTACCATAATTCACCCCTCCACTTT. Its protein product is CASSVGQYHNSPLHF.

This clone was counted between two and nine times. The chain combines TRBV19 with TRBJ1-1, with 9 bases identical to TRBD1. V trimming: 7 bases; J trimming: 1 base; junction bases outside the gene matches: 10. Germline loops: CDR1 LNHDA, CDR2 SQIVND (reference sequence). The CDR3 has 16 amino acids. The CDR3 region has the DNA TGTGCCAGTACTGAGAGGACAGGGGCTTCGAACACTGAAGCTTTCTTT. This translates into CASTERTGASNTEAFF.

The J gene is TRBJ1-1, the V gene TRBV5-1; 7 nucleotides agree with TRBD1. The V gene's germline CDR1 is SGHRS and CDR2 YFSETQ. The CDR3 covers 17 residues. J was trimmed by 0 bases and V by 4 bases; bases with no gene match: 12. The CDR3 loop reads CASSPPRQGGMNTEAFF. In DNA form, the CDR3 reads TGCGCCAGCAGCCCACCCCGACAGGGAGGCATGAACACTGAAGCTTTCTTT.

The DNA for the CDR3 is TGTGCCAGCAGCCGAGGACCTGAGCAGTACTTC. As protein: CASSRGPEQYF. The chain combines TRBV7-2 with TRBJ2-7; no clear D. The V gene lost 5 bases and the J gene lost 7 bases, with 9 bases spanning the gap. Germline assignment: CDR1 SGHTA and CDR2 FQGNSA. This CDR3 spans 11 amino acids.

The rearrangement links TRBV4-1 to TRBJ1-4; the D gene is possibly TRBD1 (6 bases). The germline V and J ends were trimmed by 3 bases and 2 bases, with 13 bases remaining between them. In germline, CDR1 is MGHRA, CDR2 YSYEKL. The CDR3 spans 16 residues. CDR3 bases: TGCGCCAGCAGCCATGAAGGGGGTGGGACTAATGAAAAACTGTTTTTT. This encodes CASSHEGGGTNEKLFF.

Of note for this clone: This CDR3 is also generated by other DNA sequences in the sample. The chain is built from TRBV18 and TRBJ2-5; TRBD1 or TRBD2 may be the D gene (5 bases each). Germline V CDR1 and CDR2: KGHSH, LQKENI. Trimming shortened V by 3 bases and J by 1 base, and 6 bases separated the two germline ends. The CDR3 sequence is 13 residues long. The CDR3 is CASSPGAQETQYF. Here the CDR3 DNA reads TGTGCCAGCTCACCCGGGGCCCAAGAGACCCAGTACTTC.

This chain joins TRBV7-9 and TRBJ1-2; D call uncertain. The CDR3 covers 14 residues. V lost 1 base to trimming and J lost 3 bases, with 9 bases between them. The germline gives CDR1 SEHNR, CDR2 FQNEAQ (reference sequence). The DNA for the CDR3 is TGTGCCAGCAGCTTAGATCTCTATTACTATGGCTACACCTTC. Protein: CASSLDLYYYGYTF. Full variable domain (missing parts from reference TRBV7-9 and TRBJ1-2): DTGVSQNPRHKITKRGQNVTFRCDPISEHNRLYWYRQTLGQGPEFLTYFQNEAQLEKSRLLSDRFSAERPKGSFSTLEIQRTEQGDSAMYLCASSLDLYYYGYTFGSGTRLTVV.

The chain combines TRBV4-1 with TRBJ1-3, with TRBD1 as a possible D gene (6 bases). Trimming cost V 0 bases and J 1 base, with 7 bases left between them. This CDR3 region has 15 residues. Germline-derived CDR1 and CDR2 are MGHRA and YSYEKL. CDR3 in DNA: TGCGCCAGCAGCCAAGAAACAGGGTCTGGAAACACCATATATTTT. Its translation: CASSQETGSGNTIYF.

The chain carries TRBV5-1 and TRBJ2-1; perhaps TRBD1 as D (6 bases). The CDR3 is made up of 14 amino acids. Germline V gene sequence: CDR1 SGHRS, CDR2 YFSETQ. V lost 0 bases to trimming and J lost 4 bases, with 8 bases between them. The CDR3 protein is CASSLEDRYNEQFF. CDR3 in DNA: TGCGCCAGCAGCTTGGAGGACAGATACAATGAGCAGTTCTTC. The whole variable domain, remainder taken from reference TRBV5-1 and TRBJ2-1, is KAGVTQTPRYLIKTRGQQVTLSCSPISGHRSVSWYQQTPGQGLQFLFEYFSETQRNKGNFPGRFSGRQFSNSRSEMNVSTLELGDSALYLCASSLEDRYNEQFFGPGTRLTVL.

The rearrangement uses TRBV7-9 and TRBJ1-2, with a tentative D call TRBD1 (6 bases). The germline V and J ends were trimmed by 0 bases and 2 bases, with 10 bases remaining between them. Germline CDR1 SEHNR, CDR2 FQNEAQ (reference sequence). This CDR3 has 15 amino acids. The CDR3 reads CASSLALGTNYGYTF. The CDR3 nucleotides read TGTGCCAGCAGCTTAGCGCTGGGGACAAACTATGGCTACACCTTC.